This TCR beta chain was captured in a study of cytomegalovirus exposure and HLA in healthy donors. The data were produced by immunoSEQ multiplex PCR, yet TCRdb's version contains in-frame clones alone and is incomplete. The sample records hundreds of thousands of clones, 80% to 90% being singletons. This CDR3 is built from 17 residues. Germline values: CDR1 SGHNT, CDR2 YYREEE (reference sequence). Trimming at V came to 2 bases and at J to 0 bases, leaving 4 bases not matched to a gene. The origin of this receptor is a woman younger than 30 in good health and CMV-seropositive. Sequencing was done on a sample of PBMCs. The rearrangement uses TRBV5-4 and TRBJ1-3; the match to TRBD1 covers 11 bases. CDR3 coding DNA: TGTGCCAGCAGCTTAGGACAGGGGGCCAACTCTGGAAACACCATATATTTT. The encoded protein is CASSLGQGANSGNTIYF. Full variable domain (outside the CDR3, taken from reference TRBV5-4 and TRBJ1-3): ETGVTQSPTHLIKTRGQQVTLRCSSQSGHNTVSWYQQALGQGPQFIFQYYREEENGRGNFPPRFSGLQFPNYSSELNVNALELDDSALYLCASSLGQGANSGNTIYFGEGSWLTVV.